The 9 T cell receptor beta chains listed next were all sequenced from one sample in a study of CD8+ T cells in alopecia areata. Isolated RNA was reverse transcribed into cDNA used as the sequencing template. The data were produced by immunoSEQ multiplex PCR, yet TCRdb's version contains in-frame clones alone and is incomplete. The table lists fewer than 250,000 clones, around two fifths of them singletons. Treatment indicated: oral pan-JAK inhibitor, 5-10 mg twice daily. This material consisted of CD4+ T cells sorted from blood, taken at approximately week 30, from a patient treated with tofacitinib. The source is a human donor with alopecia areata.

V and J are TRBV27 and TRBJ2-3, with D maybe TRBD1 (5 bases). Per the germline V gene, CDR1 is MNHEY and CDR2 is SMNVEV (reference sequence). The CDR3 sequence is 15 residues long. The V gene lost 4 bases and the J gene lost 7 bases, with 18 bases spanning the gap. CDR3 sequence reads: CASSSIGRDRNTQYF. Here the CDR3 DNA reads TGTGCCAGCAGTTCCATAGGCAGGGATCGGAATACGCAGTATTTT.

This clone was counted only a few times. The V gene is TRBV6-1, the J gene TRBJ2-3, with TRBD2 matching 8 bases. The V and J ends lost 11 bases and 2 bases, in that order; junction bases with no gene match: 3. This CDR3 has 12 amino acids. Germline-derived CDR1 and CDR2 are MNHNS and SASEGT. The CDR3 nucleotides read TGTGCCGCGGGGGGTTCCACAGATACGCAGTATTTT. Its translation is CAAGGSTDTQYF.

This clone was recorded a few times. The chain is built from TRBV29-1 and TRBJ1-2, with TRBD1 as a possible D gene (6 bases). Deletions cut 5 bases from V and 0 bases from J, with 13 bases between. CDR1 is SQVTM and CDR2 is ANQGSEA in the germline V gene. The CDR3 contains 14 residues. The CDR3 DNA is TGCAGCGTTTCGCCCCGACAGGCTAACTATGGCTACACCTTC. Protein: CSVSPRQANYGYTF.

This clone was counted a few times. CDR3 coding DNA: TGTGCCAGCAGTCCCCCCGGGACAACCCACTACGAGCAGTACTTC. It yields the protein CASSPPGTTHYEQYF. The rearrangement uses TRBV6-5 and TRBJ2-7, with D maybe TRBD1 (6 bases). The CDR3 length is 15 residues. With 5 bases removed from V and 3 bases from J, the gap between germline ends came to 17 bases. Germline loops: CDR1 MNHEY, CDR2 SVGAGI.

Turning to this clone: An end of the junction does not agree with germline; a read error may underlie this. This rearrangement joins TRBV6-5 to TRBJ1-6, with TRBD1 identical over 7 bases. The CDR3 has 13 amino acids. Germline V gives CDR1 MNHEY, CDR2 SVGAGI. As DNA, the CDR3 is TGTGCCATCAGTCCGGGACAGAATTCACCCCTCCACTTT. It codes for CAISPGQNSPLHF.

This clone has only a few counts. The chain links TRBV4-1 to TRBJ1-4, with D possibly TRBD1 on 6 matching bases. Germline V gives CDR1 MGHRA, CDR2 YSYEKL. V was clipped by 3 bases and J by 0 bases, with 17 bases between them. The CDR3 covers 18 residues. CDR3 sequence (DNA): TGCGCCAGCAGCCATCCCCGGGGGCGACTTGCAACTAATGAAAAACTGTTTTTT. It specifies CASSHPRGRLATNEKLFF.

This clone was detected only a few times. The chain is built from TRBV30 and TRBJ2-6; D is possibly TRBD2 (5 bases). The CDR3 runs to 13 residues. Germline loops: CDR1 GTSNPN, CDR2 SVGIG (reference sequence). The V end was cut by 3 bases, the J end by 4 bases, with 7 bases between. The CDR3 sequence is CAWRRAGANVLTF. CDR3 bases: TGTGCCTGGAGGCGGGCAGGGGCCAACGTCCTGACTTTC.

The chain combines TRBV10-3 with TRBJ2-4, with 8 bases identical to TRBD2. The CDR3 has 17 amino acids. J gave up 0 bases and V 0 bases, and 4 bases lay outside the gene matches. The germline CDR1 and CDR2 sequences are ENHRY and SYGVKD. The CDR3 DNA reads TGTGCCATCAGTGAGTCGGCGGGGGGTCAAGCCAAAAACATTCAGTACTTC. This encodes CAISESAGGQAKNIQYF.

The rearrangement joins TRBV29-1 to TRBJ2-3; D assignment may be TRBD1 or TRBD2 (6 bases each). The CDR3 consists of 15 residues. Trimming removed 3 bases from V and 0 bases from J, with 13 bases in between. CDR1 and CDR2 (germline): SQVTM, ANQGSEA. The CDR3 here is CSVEGHGTSTDTQYF. DNA of the CDR3: TGCAGCGTTGAGGGACATGGGACTAGCACAGATACGCAGTATTTT.